The 8 T cell receptor beta chains reported below all come from one sample, sequenced in a study of T cell repertoires in ileal Crohn's disease. The time point was: neoterminal ileum biopsy at postoperative endoscopy, about 6 months after surgery. Produced via immunoSEQ multiplex PCR; TCRdb's table is partial and in-frame only. The table lists about 11,000 clones, around 70% of them singletons. The material sequenced was ileal tissue. These receptors were obtained from an adult with Crohn's disease.

The chain has TRBV5-1 and TRBJ2-5; D may be TRBD1 (6 bases). Germline V CDR1 and CDR2: SGHRS, YFSETQ. V lost 0 bases, J lost 4 bases, and 10 bases lay in between. The length of the CDR3 is 14 residues. The CDR3 here is CASSLAPGVETQYF. Written as DNA, the CDR3 is TGCGCCAGCAGCTTGGCCCCAGGGGTAGAGACCCAGTACTTC.

Only a few counts were recorded for this clone. The chain couples TRBV4-2 to TRBJ2-7; no reliable D call. The V and J ends lost 0 bases and 1 base respectively, with 7 bases between them. CDR1 is LGHNA and CDR2 is YNFKEQ in the germline V gene. The CDR3 contains 14 residues. The CDR3, as DNA: TGTGCCAGCAGCCAAGATCTAGAGTCCTACGAGCAGTACTTC. Translation gives CASSQDLESYEQYF.

The rearrangement links TRBV30 to TRBJ2-3; TRBD1 matches at 11 bases. Germline V CDR1 and CDR2: GTSNPN, SVGIG (reference sequence). CDR3 size: 13 residues. V gave up 1 base and J gave up 9 bases; unmatched junction bases: 3. In DNA, the CDR3 is TGTGCCTGGAGTGGGACAGGGGGCGCAACGCAGTATTTT. Translation: CAWSGTGGATQYF.

This clone was counted only a few times. This sequence joins TRBV6-1 and TRBJ1-4, with 9 bases that match TRBD1. Germline CDR1 MNHNS, CDR2 SASEGT. After removal of 3 bases from V and 7 bases from J, the junction contained 9 bases not matched to a gene. CDR3 length: 16 amino acids. The CDR3 DNA reads as TGTGCCAGCAGTGACCCCTACAGGGGGCGGGCTGAAAAACTGTTTTTT. This encodes CASSDPYRGRAEKLFF.

This clone occurred a few times. The J gene is TRBJ2-7, the V gene TRBV7-2; D unclear. Germline loops: CDR1 SGHTA, CDR2 FQGNSA. V lost 1 base and J 2 bases, leaving 12 bases between the germline ends. CDR3 length equals 15 residues. The CDR3 DNA follows: TGTGCCAGCAGCTTAGGGGCCAGTTTCCCCTACGAGCAGTACTTC. Its translation is CASSLGASFPYEQYF. Based on the CDR3 plus reference TRBV7-2 and TRBJ2-7, the full variable domain is GAGVSQSPSNKVTEKGKDVELRCDPISGHTALYWYRQSLGQGLEFLIYFQGNSAPDKSGLPSDRFSAERTGGSVSTLTIQRTQQEDSAVYLCASSLGASFPYEQYFGPGTRLTVT.

This clone was observed a single time. This chain uses TRBV5-1 with TRBJ2-5, with 11 bases aligning to TRBD1. The germline V gene encodes CDR1 SGHRS and CDR2 YFSETQ. The junction had 7 bases not matched to a gene; V was cut back by 2 bases and J by 1 base. This CDR3 region has 17 residues. Written as DNA, the CDR3 is TGCGCCAGCAGCTTAGGAGCCGGGACAGGGGGCCAAGAGACCCAGTACTTC. Translated, it gives CASSLGAGTGGQETQYF.

The gene calls are TRBV5-1 and TRBJ2-5; 12 positions match TRBD1. The CDR3 consists of 19 residues. The ends lost 3 bases at V and 4 bases at J; junction bases unmatched: 16. Germline CDR1 reads SGHRS; CDR2 reads YFSETQ. The CDR3 loop reads CASSSPGTGGVPARETQYF. The CDR3, as DNA: TGCGCCAGCAGCTCCCCGGGGACAGGGGGCGTACCGGCCCGAGAGACCCAGTACTTC.

Only a few counts were recorded for this clone. The genes are TRBV5-1 and TRBJ1-1; 7 nucleotides agree with TRBD1. Germline V CDR1 and CDR2: SGHRS, YFSETQ. The CDR3 consists of 14 residues. The ends lost 4 bases at V and 1 base at J; junction bases unmatched: 4. CDR3: CASSIRTGNTEAFF. CDR3 DNA: TGCGCCAGCAGCATTCGGACAGGGAACACTGAAGCTTTCTTT.